These T cell receptor beta chains were read from a single sample in a study of beta chain features in type 1 diabetes. Generated by immunoSEQ multiplex PCR, the TCRdb table keeps only in-frame clones and is missing some. The repertoire holds about 360,000 clones, with 10% to 15% as singletons. The material sequenced was naive CD4+ T cells from blood. The receptors were gathered from a man between 18 and 29 years old in good health. Both conserved end residues are part of each CDR3. The D gene is left open where the match is weak. The size entry is marked missing in some rows and otherwise reads once, few, many or a size class.

abundance | j_gene | d_gene | v_gene | CDR3nt | CDR3aa
NA | TRBJ2-5 | TRBD2 | TRBV20-1 | TGCAGCCGACTAGCCGGGCCCGCCCAGTACTTC | CSRLAGPAQYF
NA | TRBJ2-6 | NA | TRBV27 | TGTGCCAGCACCCCCAGGGGGGACGGGGCCAACGTCCTGACTTTC | CASTPRGDGANVLTF
few | TRBJ1-1 | TRBD1 | TRBV14 | TGTGCCAGCAGCGACCTTAGACTACGGGACAGGGGCACTGAAGCTTTCTTT | CASSDLRLRDRGTEAFF
NA | TRBJ2-5 | NA | TRBV21-1 | TGTGCCAGCAGCTCTAGGGAGACCCAGTACTTC | CASSSRETQYF
few | TRBJ2-7 | NA | TRBV25-1 | TGTGCCAGCAGTGAATCGAGGTTCTACGAGCAGTACTTC | CASSESRFYEQYF
NA | TRBJ1-5 | NA | TRBV4-1 | TGCGCCAGCAGCCAAGATTCAGGGGCCTCTTTTTATCAGCCCCAGCATTTT | CASSQDSGASFYQPQHF
few | TRBJ2-1 | TRBD2 | TRBV6-5 | TGTGCCAGCAGTTTACGGGGAGGGGTATACAATGAGCAGTTCTTC | CASSLRGGVYNEQFF
few | TRBJ1-1 | NA | TRBV30 | TGTGCCTGGCGGGGGGCGAACACTGAAGCTTTCTTT | CAWRGANTEAFF
NA | TRBJ2-7 | NA | TRBV7-9 | TGTGCCAGCAGCCCACGACAAATCGAGCAGTACTTC | CASSPRQIEQYF
NA | TRBJ1-2 | TRBD1 | TRBV25-1 | TGTGCCAGCAGTGAAGACAGGGCCTATGGCTACACCTTC | CASSEDRAYGYTF
NA | TRBJ2-3 | TRBD2 | TRBV6-5 | TGTGCCAGCAGTTACTCCTTGCGGGGGGGCATAGATACGCAGTATTTT | CASSYSLRGGIDTQYF
NA | TRBJ1-3 | NA | TRBV5-1 | TGCGCCAGCAGCTTGGCCTGGGAGGCCGGAAACACCATATATTTT | CASSLAWEAGNTIYF
NA | TRBJ2-3 | NA | TRBV6-6 | TGTGCCAGCAGTTTTGGCAGAACCACAGATACGCAGTATTTT | CASSFGRTTDTQYF
NA | TRBJ1-5 | NA | TRBV5-6 | TGTGCCAGCAGCTTCCGAGAAATGGTGCAGCCCCAGCATTTT | CASSFREMVQPQHF
NA | TRBJ2-1 | TRBD2 | TRBV4-3 | TGCGCCAGCAGCCCGGGACTAGCGGGTATGGGGGTTCCGTACAATGAGCAGTTCTTC | CASSPGLAGMGVPYNEQFF
few | TRBJ2-1 | NA | TRBV5-4 | TGTGCCAGCAGCAAAAGCCATGAGCAGTTCTTC | CASSKSHEQFF
NA | TRBJ2-5 | NA | TRBV28 | TGTGCCAGCAGTTTAGTGGGGCGGGAGACCCAGTACTTC | CASSLVGRETQYF
NA | TRBJ2-1 | TRBD2 | TRBV2 | TGTGCCACCAAGGGCTCCAGCGGGGGGCTCAAAGGTTTCTTC | CATKGSSGGLKGFF
NA | TRBJ2-1 | TRBD1 | TRBV5-4 | TGTGCCAGCTCCCAGGGGGCGGAGTGGATCTACAATGAGCAGTTCTTC | CASSQGAEWIYNEQFF
NA | TRBJ1-2 | TRBD1 | TRBV7-9 | TGTGCCAGCAGAATTCAGGGGGCGCGTTATGGCTACACCTTC | CASRIQGARYGYTF
few | TRBJ1-5 | NA | TRBV7-9 | TGTGCCAGCAGCGCAGGAGGCACCCTCAATCAGCCCCAGCATTTT | CASSAGGTLNQPQHF
few | TRBJ1-1 | NA | TRBV7-9 | TGTGCCAGCAGCTTTTATTATGGGGCGGAACAGCCGATGAACACTGAAGCTTTCTTT | CASSFYYGAEQPMNTEAFF
NA | TRBJ2-3 | NA | TRBV29-1 | TGCAGCGTAATTACAGGGAGCACAGATACGCAGTATTTT | CSVITGSTDTQYF
NA | TRBJ2-7 | TRBD1 | TRBV5-1 | TGCGCCAGCAGCGGCACAGGGGTGGAAGAGCAGTACTTC | CASSGTGVEEQYF
few | TRBJ2-5 | TRBD1 | TRBV28 | TGTGCCAGCAGTCACGAGGGGACAGCTCAAGAGACCCAGTACTTC | CASSHEGTAQETQYF
NA | TRBJ1-2 | NA | TRBV30 | TGTGCCTGGAGTGTTGTAGGTTGGGGGGGCGGCTACACCTTC | CAWSVVGWGGGYTF